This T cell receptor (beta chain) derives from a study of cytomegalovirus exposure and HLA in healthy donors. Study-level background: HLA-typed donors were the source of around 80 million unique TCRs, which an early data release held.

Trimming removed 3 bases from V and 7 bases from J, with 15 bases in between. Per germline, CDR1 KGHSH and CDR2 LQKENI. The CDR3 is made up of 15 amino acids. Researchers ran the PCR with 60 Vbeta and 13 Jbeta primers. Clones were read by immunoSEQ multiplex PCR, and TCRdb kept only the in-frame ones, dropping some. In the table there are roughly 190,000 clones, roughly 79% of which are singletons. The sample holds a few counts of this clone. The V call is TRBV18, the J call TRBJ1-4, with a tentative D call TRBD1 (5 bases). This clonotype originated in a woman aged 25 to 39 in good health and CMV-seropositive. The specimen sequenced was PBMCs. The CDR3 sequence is CASSPRQGDPEKLFF. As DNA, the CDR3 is TGTGCCAGCTCACCCAGGCAGGGCGATCCTGAAAAACTGTTTTTT.